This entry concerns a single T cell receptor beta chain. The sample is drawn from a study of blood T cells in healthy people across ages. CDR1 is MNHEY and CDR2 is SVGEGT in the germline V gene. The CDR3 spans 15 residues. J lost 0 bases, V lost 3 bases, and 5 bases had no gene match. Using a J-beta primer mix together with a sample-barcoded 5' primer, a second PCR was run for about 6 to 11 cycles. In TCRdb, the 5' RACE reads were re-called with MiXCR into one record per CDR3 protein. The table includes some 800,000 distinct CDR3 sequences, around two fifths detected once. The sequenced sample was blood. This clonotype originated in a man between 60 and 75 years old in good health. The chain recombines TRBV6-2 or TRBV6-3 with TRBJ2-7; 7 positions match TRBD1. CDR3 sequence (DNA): TGTGCCAGCAGTTATTCCGACAGGGCCTCCTACGAGCAGTACTTC. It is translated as CASSYSDRASYEQYF.